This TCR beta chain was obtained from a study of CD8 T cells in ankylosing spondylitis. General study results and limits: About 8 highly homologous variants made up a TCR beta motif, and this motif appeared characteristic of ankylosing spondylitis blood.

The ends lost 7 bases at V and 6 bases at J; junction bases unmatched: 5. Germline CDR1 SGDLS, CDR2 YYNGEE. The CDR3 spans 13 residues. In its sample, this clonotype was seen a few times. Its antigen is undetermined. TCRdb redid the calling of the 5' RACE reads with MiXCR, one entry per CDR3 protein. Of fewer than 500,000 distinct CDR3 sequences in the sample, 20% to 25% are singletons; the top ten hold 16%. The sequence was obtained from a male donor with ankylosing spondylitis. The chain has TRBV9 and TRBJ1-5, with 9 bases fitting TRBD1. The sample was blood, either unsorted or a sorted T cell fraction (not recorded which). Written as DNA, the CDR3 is TGTGCCAGCGGGACAGGGTCCCCTCAGCCCCAGCATTTT. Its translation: CASGTGSPQPQHF. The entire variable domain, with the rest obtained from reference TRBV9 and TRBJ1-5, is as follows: DSGVTQTPKHLITATGQRVTLRCSPRSGDLSVYWYQQSLDQGLQFLIQYYNGEERAKGNILERFSAQQFPDLHSELNLSSLELGDSALYFCASGTGSPQPQHFGDGTRLSIL.